The entry that follows covers one TCR beta chain sequence. The CDR3 totals 14 residues. V was clipped by 2 bases and J by 0 bases, with 4 bases between them. Germline values: CDR1 SEHNR, CDR2 FQNEAQ (reference sequence). Produced via immunoSEQ multiplex PCR; TCRdb's table is partial and in-frame only. The repertoire holds about 35,000 clones, with approximately 78% as singletons. One to two pinch biopsies were taken from the rectum during colonoscopy. The data derive from a study of pediatric ulcerative colitis. Sequencing input: gut tissue. This chain joins TRBV7-9 and TRBJ1-4; D ambiguous. The receptor's source is a boy aged 10-17 years with mild ulcerative colitis. CDR3 sequence: CASSLMATNEKLFF. The CDR3 DNA sequence: TGTGCCAGCAGCTTAATGGCAACTAATGAAAAACTGTTTTTT.